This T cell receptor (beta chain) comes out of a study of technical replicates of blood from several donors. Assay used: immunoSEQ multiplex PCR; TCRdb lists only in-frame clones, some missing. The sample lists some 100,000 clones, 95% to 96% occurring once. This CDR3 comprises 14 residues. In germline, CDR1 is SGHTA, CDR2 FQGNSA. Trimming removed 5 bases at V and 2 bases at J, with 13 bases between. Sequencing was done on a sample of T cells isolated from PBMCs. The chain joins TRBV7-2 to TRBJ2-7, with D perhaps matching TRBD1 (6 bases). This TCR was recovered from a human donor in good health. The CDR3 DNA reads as TGTGCCAGCAGCCCCGGTCAGGGGCCCTACGAGCAGTACTTC. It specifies CASSPGQGPYEQYF. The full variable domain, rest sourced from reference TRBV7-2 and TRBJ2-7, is GAGVSQSPSNKVTEKGKDVELRCDPISGHTALYWYRQSLGQGLEFLIYFQGNSAPDKSGLPSDRFSAERTGGSVSTLTIQRTQQEDSAVYLCASSPGQGPYEQYFGPGTRLTVT.